Shown below are 20 T cell receptor beta chains from a single sample sequenced in a study of T-cell memory formation after mild COVID-19. TCRdb re-analysed the 5' RACE reads in MiXCR, keeping a single row per CDR3 protein. This sample has around 430,000 distinct CDR3 sequences, with about 16% found just once. The sample taken for sequencing was PBMCs or a T cell subset sorted from them (not recorded which). The origin of the receptors is a man in his late teens or twenties who had mild COVID-19 (a few samples of this study predate the infection). Cell type and time point are not known.

This clonotype was seen only a few times. This chain links TRBV6-6 with TRBJ1-3; D unresolved. The V gene lost 0 bases and the J gene lost 2 bases, with 14 bases spanning the gap. Germline V lookup: CDR1 MNHNY, CDR2 SVGAGI (reference sequence). The CDR3 runs 17 residues. The CDR3 here is CASSYSEAGYPGNTIYF. The CDR3 coding sequence is TGTGCCAGCAGTTACTCGGAGGCGGGTTATCCTGGAAACACCATATATTTT.

There are a few counts of this clonotype. V and J are TRBV29-1 and TRBJ2-3; perhaps TRBD1 as D (6 bases). Trimming removed 5 bases from V and 5 bases from J, with 14 bases in between. CDR1 and CDR2 from the germline V gene are SQVTM and ANQGSEA. This CDR3 contains 13 residues. CDR3 sequence (DNA): TGCAGCGTTACAGGGAGAATGGGAGATACGCAGTATTTT. Its protein is CSVTGRMGDTQYF.

This clonotype was seen a handful of times. This chain uses TRBV5-1 with TRBJ2-7, with 10 bases identical to TRBD1. After removal of 3 bases from V and 5 bases from J, the junction contained 2 bases not matched to a gene. The germline V gene encodes CDR1 SGHRS and CDR2 YFSETQ. The CDR3 has 13 amino acids. The CDR3 loop reads CASSWGTGDEQYF. The CDR3 DNA follows: TGCGCCAGCAGCTGGGGGACAGGGGACGAGCAGTACTTC. The full variable domain, its missing parts supplied by reference TRBV5-1 and TRBJ2-7, is KAGVTQTPRYLIKTRGQQVTLSCSPISGHRSVSWYQQTPGQGLQFLFEYFSETQRNKGNFPGRFSGRQFSNSRSEMNVSTLELGDSALYLCASSWGTGDEQYFGPGTRLTVT.

The J gene is TRBJ2-3, the V gene TRBV4-3; perhaps TRBD2 as D (5 bases). This CDR3 spans 18 amino acids. Germline-derived CDR1 and CDR2 are LGHNA and YSLEER. V lost 0 bases, J lost 0 bases, and 16 bases lay in between. The DNA of the CDR3 is TGCGCCAGCAGCCAAGATCCAACGAGAGGGTTCAGCACAGATACGCAGTATTTT. Translation: CASSQDPTRGFSTDTQYF.

The chain joins TRBV11-2 to TRBJ2-5, with D possibly being TRBD2 (5 bases). Germline CDR1 SGHAT, CDR2 FQNNGV. The CDR3 totals 15 residues. V lost 2 bases and J lost 5, with 15 bases in between. Here the CDR3 reads CASSLLFGGPETQYF. The CDR3 DNA reads as TGTGCCAGCAGCTTACTATTTGGCGGGCCGGAGACCCAGTACTTC.

This clonotype was found a few times. The J gene is TRBJ2-3, the V gene TRBV6-5; 8 bases align to TRBD2. The CDR3 runs to 15 residues. J lost 0 bases, V lost 4 bases, and 3 bases had no gene match. Germline CDR1 and CDR2: MNHEY and SVGAGI. The CDR3: CASSSSSGSTDTQYF. CDR3 DNA sequence: TGTGCCAGCAGTTCCTCTAGCGGGAGCACAGATACGCAGTATTTT.

This clonotype has ten or more counts. The V gene is TRBV4-3, the J gene TRBJ2-1, with 9 bases lining up with TRBD1. This CDR3 is 15 amino acids long. J gave up 8 bases and V 0 bases, and 5 bases lay outside the gene matches. Germline loops: CDR1 LGHNA, CDR2 YSLEER. The CDR3 loop is CASSQDDRGIDEQFF. The DNA for the CDR3 is TGCGCCAGCAGCCAAGATGACAGGGGGATCGATGAGCAGTTCTTC.

The chain carries TRBV6-2 or TRBV6-3 and TRBJ1-1; possibly TRBD1 for D (6 bases). The germline gives CDR1 MNHEY, CDR2 SVGEGT. Trimming removed 8 bases at V and 1 base at J, with 11 bases between. The CDR3 has 13 amino acids. The CDR3 spells CASRKTGNTEAFF. The DNA of the CDR3 is TGTGCCAGCCGGAAGACAGGGAACACTGAAGCTTTCTTT.

This clonotype was detected many times. This chain's CDR3 is CASSLAGNEKLFF. In DNA form, the CDR3 reads TGTGCCAGCAGCTTAGCAGGGAATGAAAAACTGTTTTTT. V gene TRBV7-9 combines with J gene TRBJ1-4; D not certain. V was shortened by 0 bases and J by 5 bases, with 4 bases between the two germline ends. Germline CDR1 reads SEHNR; CDR2 reads FQNEAQ (reference sequence). The CDR3 extends over 13 amino acids.

The sample holds a few counts of this clonotype. This chain uses TRBV4-1 with TRBJ2-6, with 9 bases that match TRBD1. Germline CDR1 reads MGHRA; CDR2 reads YSYEKL. The CDR3 has 17 amino acids. With 4 bases clipped from V and 0 bases from J, the junction kept 4 bases outside the gene matches. CDR3 sequence: CASSPQGASSGANVLTF. For the CDR3, the DNA is TGCGCCAGCAGCCCACAGGGGGCGAGCTCTGGGGCCAACGTCCTGACTTTC.

This clonotype has a handful of counts. The chain couples TRBV10-3 to TRBJ2-7; tentative D call: TRBD2 (7 bases). Trimming took off 0 bases at V and 2 bases at J, with 11 bases between the two ends. This CDR3 comprises 15 residues. Germline-derived CDR1 and CDR2 are ENHRY and SYGVKD. The CDR3 DNA sequence: TGTGCCATCAGTGAGTCGACGCGGGGGCCCTACGAGCAGTACTTC. It specifies CAISESTRGPYEQYF.

This clonotype was seen a handful of times. This chain connects TRBV6-1 to TRBJ2-1; D is possibly TRBD1 or TRBD2 (6 bases each). V dropped 6 bases and J dropped 7 bases, with 10 bases sitting between them. This CDR3 comprises 12 residues. Germline V lookup: CDR1 MNHNS, CDR2 SASEGT. The DNA of the CDR3 is TGTGCCAGCAGGGAGGGGGGAAATGAGCAGTTCTTC. Its protein is CASREGGNEQFF.

This clonotype was detected only a few times. V and J are TRBV5-1 and TRBJ2-4, with D hard to call. The CDR3 length is 16 residues. With 1 base removed from V and 1 base from J, the gap between germline ends came to 12 bases. The germline CDR1 and CDR2 sequences are SGHRS and YFSETQ. The CDR3 bases are TGCGCCAGCAGCTTGTGGCAGGACGCTGCCAAAAACATTCAGTACTTC. Translating gives CASSLWQDAAKNIQYF.

The CDR3: CASSFTDRVKGAFF. CDR3 coding DNA: TGTGCCAGCAGTTTCACGGACAGGGTCAAAGGAGCTTTCTTT. The V call is TRBV28, the J call TRBJ1-1; 8 positions agree with TRBD1. V lost 3 bases, J lost 10 bases, and 10 bases stayed unmatched. Germline assignment: CDR1 MDHEN and CDR2 SYDVKM. CDR3 size: 14 residues.

This clonotype appeared a few times. The chain uses TRBV5-1 and TRBJ2-5, with D uncertain. Trimming took off 4 bases at V and 1 base at J, with 11 bases between the two ends. This CDR3 is 14 amino acids long. Germline CDR1 and CDR2: SGHRS and YFSETQ. The CDR3 spells CASSPPQVQETQYF. In DNA form, the CDR3 reads TGCGCCAGCAGCCCCCCCCAAGTCCAAGAGACCCAGTACTTC.

The V gene is TRBV11-2, the J gene TRBJ1-6; no definite D call. Trimming removed 3 bases at V and 3 bases at J, with 12 bases between. Germline-derived CDR1 and CDR2 are SGHAT and FQNNGV. The CDR3 is 16 residues long. The CDR3 DNA is TGTGCCAGCAGCTTCGAGGCCCAGAACTATAATTCACCCCTCCACTTT. This sequence encodes CASSFEAQNYNSPLHF.

This rearrangement joins TRBV7-6 to TRBJ2-3; TRBD1 aligns across 12 bases. This CDR3 has 16 amino acids. Germline V lookup: CDR1 SGHVS, CDR2 FNYEAQ. J lost 3 bases, V lost 4 bases, and 5 bases had no gene match. The CDR3 DNA sequence: TGTGCCAGCAGCTCGGGGACAGGGGGCTATACAGATACGCAGTATTTT. Its translation is CASSSGTGGYTDTQYF.

In DNA, the CDR3 is TGCAGCGTTGCGGGGGGGTCCACAGATACGCAGTATTTT. Its protein is CSVAGGSTDTQYF. The chain carries TRBV29-1 and TRBJ2-3; TRBD2 aligns across 8 bases. With 4 bases clipped from V and 2 bases from J, the junction kept 2 bases outside the gene matches. The V gene's germline CDR1 is SQVTM and CDR2 ANQGSEA. There are 13 residues in the CDR3.

The table lists this clonotype with many counts. This chain joins TRBV7-6 and TRBJ1-1; 7 nucleotides line up with TRBD1. The germline V gene has CDR1 SGHVS and CDR2 FNYEAQ. J lost 3 bases, V lost 1 base, and 5 bases had no gene match. The CDR3 runs 15 residues. The CDR3 DNA reads as TGTGCCAGCAGCTTAGAGGGGGCAGGGGACACTGAAGCTTTCTTT. As protein: CASSLEGAGDTEAFF. The variable domain in full, completed from reference TRBV7-6 and TRBJ1-1, reads GAGVSQSPRYKVTKRGQDVALRCDPISGHVSLYWYRQALGQGPEFLTYFNYEAQQDKSGLPNDRFSAERPEGSISTLTIQRTEQRDSAMYRCASSLEGAGDTEAFFGQGTRLTVV.

The chain links TRBV2 to TRBJ2-5; 11 nucleotides line up with TRBD1. Germline V lookup: CDR1 SNHLY, CDR2 FYNNEI. V was pared by 3 bases and J by 5 bases, with 8 bases of the junction left unmatched. The length of the CDR3 is 16 residues. The CDR3 DNA sequence: TGTGCCAGCAGTGAGCTCCCGGGACAGGGGGAGGAGACCCAGTACTTC. It translates to CASSELPGQGEETQYF.